Listed below are T cell receptor beta chains from one sample, sequenced in a study of T cell responses to AZD1222 COVID-19 vaccine. Profiling relied on immunoSEQ multiplex PCR, and the TCRdb table lists in-frame clones only, not all of them. The repertoire holds roughly 110,000 clones, about 90% seen once, with 4.8% in the top ten. Here the sequenced sample was peripheral blood, taken 28 days after the second AZD1222 dose. These receptors were obtained from an adult who received the AZD1222 COVID-19 vaccine. The CDR3 runs from the conserved cysteine through the conserved F or W. D genes are given only for firm matches. Clone size is shown for a subset of rows, as once, few, many or a class of expanded clone.

J: TRBJ2-7; size: .; V: TRBV4-2; D: TRBD2; DNA: TGTGCCAGCAGCCAGAGCGGGGGTGGGTCCTACGAGCAGTACTTC; CDR3: CASSQSGGGSYEQYF
J: TRBJ1-4; size: .; V: TRBV5-1; D: .; DNA: TGCGCCAGCAGCCCCGAGCGGGGGGGCAATGAAAAACTGTTTTTT; CDR3: CASSPERGGNEKLFF
J: TRBJ1-2; size: .; V: TRBV18; D: TRBD1; DNA: TGTGCCAGCTCACCCCTCGGGGGACAGGGAAGGGATGGCTACACCTTC; CDR3: CASSPLGGQGRDGYTF
J: TRBJ2-1; size: .; V: TRBV5-6; D: TRBD2; DNA: TGTGCCAGCAGCCCGGGACTAGCGTATTACAATGAGCAGTTCTTC; CDR3: CASSPGLAYYNEQFF
J: TRBJ1-1; size: .; V: TRBV4-1; D: TRBD1; DNA: TGCGCCAGCAGCCACCAACAGGGGCGCGCTGAAGCTTTCTTT; CDR3: CASSHQQGRAEAFF
J: TRBJ2-5; size: .; V: TRBV6-6; D: .; DNA: TGTGCCAGCAGTTACTCGAAGGAGACCCAGTACTTC; CDR3: CASSYSKETQYF
J: TRBJ1-4; size: .; V: TRBV5-6; D: TRBD1; DNA: TGTGCCAGCAGCTCCTTGGGACAGGTACCTCCAACTAATGAAAAACTGTTTTTT; CDR3: CASSSLGQVPPTNEKLFF
J: TRBJ2-1; size: .; V: TRBV5-1; D: TRBD1; DNA: TGCGCCAGCAGCTTAACCGGGACAGGGCTATACAATGAGCAGTTCTTC; CDR3: CASSLTGTGLYNEQFF
J: TRBJ1-5; size: .; V: TRBV30; D: .; DNA: TGTGCCTGGAGTCGAGGGGGAGGCAATCAGCCCCAGCATTTT; CDR3: CAWSRGGGNQPQHF
J: TRBJ2-1; size: .; V: TRBV7-8; D: TRBD2; DNA: TGTGCCAGCAGTTCCGGACTAGCCTTCGAACCCCAGCAGTTCTTC; CDR3: CASSSGLAFEPQQFF
J: TRBJ1-4; size: .; V: TRBV5-1; D: .; DNA: TGCGCCAGCAGCTTGGAAGGGGGGCGTAATGAAAAACTGTTTTTT; CDR3: CASSLEGGRNEKLFF
J: TRBJ1-2; size: .; V: TRBV6-5; D: .; DNA: TGTGCCGGCGAGGGAGGCTATGGCTACACCTTC; CDR3: CAGEGGYGYTF
J: TRBJ2-7; size: .; V: TRBV7-7; D: TRBD1; DNA: TGTGCTAGCAGCGTATCGACAGGGAGATCCTACGAGCAGTACTTC; CDR3: CASSVSTGRSYEQYF
J: TRBJ2-5; size: once; V: TRBV7-7; D: TRBD2; DNA: TGTGCCAGCAGCTCCACCCGGCTAAGCGGGGGGGAGACCCAGTACTTC; CDR3: CASSSTRLSGGETQYF
J: TRBJ1-1; size: .; V: TRBV11-2; D: .; DNA: TGTGCCAGCAGCTCTCAGGGGTTCACTGAAGCTTTCTTT; CDR3: CASSSQGFTEAFF
J: TRBJ1-1; size: .; V: TRBV12-3/TRBV12-4; D: .; DNA: TGTGCCAGCACCTGGGGGAGGAACACTGAAGCTTTCTTT; CDR3: CASTWGRNTEAFF
J: TRBJ1-1; size: .; V: TRBV7-2; D: .; DNA: TGTGCCAGCAGCTTACGTCCACAGGGCAAAACTGAAGCTTTCTTT; CDR3: CASSLRPQGKTEAFF
J: TRBJ2-6; size: .; V: TRBV10-3; D: TRBD1; DNA: TGTGCCATCAGTGAGTCGACCGGGACAGCCTTCTCTGGGGCCAACGTCCTGACTTTC; CDR3: CAISESTGTAFSGANVLTF
J: TRBJ2-3; size: many; V: TRBV7-9; D: .; DNA: TGTGCCAGCTCTAGGGGGACAACTAGCACAGATACGCAGTATTTT; CDR3: CASSRGTTSTDTQYF
J: TRBJ2-1; size: .; V: TRBV9; D: .; DNA: TGTGCCAGCAGCGTAGCTAGGGCGGGCAATGAGCAGTTCTTC; CDR3: CASSVARAGNEQFF
J: TRBJ2-4; size: .; V: TRBV9; D: .; DNA: TGTGCCAGCAGCGTCGGCGGTCCCAAAAACATTCAGTACTTC; CDR3: CASSVGGPKNIQYF
J: TRBJ1-5; size: .; V: TRBV4-1; D: TRBD1; DNA: TGCGCCAGCAGCCAAGATACCAGGGGGGGCAATCAGCCCCAGCATTTT; CDR3: CASSQDTRGGNQPQHF
J: TRBJ1-1; size: .; V: TRBV18; D: TRBD1; DNA: TGTGCCAGCTCACCGGGACAGGGTACTGAAGCTTTCTTT; CDR3: CASSPGQGTEAFF
J: TRBJ1-4; size: .; V: TRBV13; D: .; DNA: TGTGCCAGCAGCTTAAGAGGGACTGAAAAACTGTTTTTT; CDR3: CASSLRGTEKLFF
J: TRBJ1-1; size: .; V: TRBV18; D: .; DNA: TGTGCCAGCTCACCAGGTGAAGGCCTAATGAACACTGAAGCTTTCTTT; CDR3: CASSPGEGLMNTEAFF
J: TRBJ2-5; size: .; V: TRBV28; D: .; DNA: TGTGCCAGCAGTTTAAGGGACGGAGGCCGACGTGAGACCCAGTACTTC; CDR3: CASSLRDGGRRETQYF
J: TRBJ2-1; size: .; V: TRBV12-3/TRBV12-4; D: .; DNA: TGTGCCAGCCTAGACGCTTACAATGAGCAGTTCTTC; CDR3: CASLDAYNEQFF
J: TRBJ2-5; size: .; V: TRBV7-2; D: .; DNA: TGTGCCAGCAGCTTATTTGGGGAGGAGACCCAGTACTTC; CDR3: CASSLFGEETQYF
J: TRBJ2-7; size: .; V: TRBV27; D: TRBD1; DNA: TGTGCCAGCAGTTTATCCGGGACAGGGGGCTCCGAGCAGTACTTC; CDR3: CASSLSGTGGSEQYF
J: TRBJ2-7; size: .; V: TRBV29-1; D: .; DNA: TGCAGCGCCGAGGGGAAGACGGGCTCCTACGAGCAGTACTTC; CDR3: CSAEGKTGSYEQYF
J: TRBJ2-3; size: .; V: TRBV6-2/TRBV6-3; D: TRBD2; DNA: TGTGCCAGCAGTCAAGGACTAGCGGGGGGGCAAGATACGCAGTATTTT; CDR3: CASSQGLAGGQDTQYF
J: TRBJ1-1; size: .; V: TRBV7-6; D: TRBD1; DNA: TGTGCCAGCAGCCCCCGACAGGGCGGTGGTGAAGCTTTCTTT; CDR3: CASSPRQGGGEAFF
J: TRBJ1-3; size: .; V: TRBV7-8; D: .; DNA: TGTGCCAGCAGCACCCGGGACTTTGGAAACACCATATATTTT; CDR3: CASSTRDFGNTIYF
J: TRBJ2-7; size: .; V: TRBV27; D: TRBD2; DNA: TGTGCCAGCAGTTTATTTCCTAGCGGTGCCTACGAGCAGTACTTC; CDR3: CASSLFPSGAYEQYF
J: TRBJ2-7; size: .; V: TRBV30; D: .; DNA: TGTGCCTGGAGTGTCAGATACGAGCAGTACTTC; CDR3: CAWSVRYEQYF
J: TRBJ1-3; size: few; V: TRBV7-2; D: TRBD1; DNA: TGTGCCAGCAGCCCGGGACAGGGATTATCCGGAAACACCATATATTTT; CDR3: CASSPGQGLSGNTIYF
J: TRBJ2-4; size: .; V: TRBV19; D: .; DNA: TGTGCCAGTAGCCTACAGGGCCCGACGGCCAAAAACATTCAGTACTTC; CDR3: CASSLQGPTAKNIQYF
J: TRBJ2-5; size: .; V: TRBV7-2; D: TRBD2; DNA: TGTGCCAGCAGTTTACAAGGGGGACTAGCGGGGATAGTCCAAGAGACCCAGTACTTC; CDR3: CASSLQGGLAGIVQETQYF
J: TRBJ2-1; size: .; V: TRBV5-1; D: TRBD2; DNA: TGCGCCAGCAGCTTGTCGACTAGCGGGGGGTTTGGCTATGAGCAGTTCTTC; CDR3: CASSLSTSGGFGYEQFF
J: TRBJ1-1; size: .; V: TRBV7-9; D: .; DNA: TGTGCCAGCAGCCGACAGACGAACACTGAAGCTTTCTTT; CDR3: CASSRQTNTEAFF
J: TRBJ2-1; size: .; V: TRBV12-5; D: .; DNA: TGTGCTAGTGGTTCGGGGCAGCTTTCCGAGCAGTTCTTC; CDR3: CASGSGQLSEQFF
J: TRBJ1-1; size: once; V: TRBV7-9; D: TRBD1; DNA: TGTGCCAGCAGCTCTCTGATCGGGCCAGGGGGCACTGAAGCTTTCTTT; CDR3: CASSSLIGPGGTEAFF
J: TRBJ1-2; size: .; V: TRBV30; D: TRBD1; DNA: TGTGCCTGGAGTCAAGCAGGGGGCGGAGTATATGGCTACACCTTC; CDR3: CAWSQAGGGVYGYTF
J: TRBJ1-1; size: .; V: TRBV10-2; D: .; DNA: TGCGCCAGCAGTGAGCAAGGGGGGACTGAAGCTTTCTTT; CDR3: CASSEQGGTEAFF
J: TRBJ1-2; size: .; V: TRBV7-2; D: .; DNA: TGTGCCAGCAGCTTAGAGTTCGGGGCTCGAGGCTACACCTTC; CDR3: CASSLEFGARGYTF
J: TRBJ1-3; size: .; V: TRBV6-5; D: .; DNA: TGTGCCACCCAGGGAAATGGAAACACCATATATTTT; CDR3: CATQGNGNTIYF
J: TRBJ2-5; size: .; V: TRBV5-4; D: TRBD2; DNA: TGTGCCAGCAGCTTCGGAGCGGGGGGCCAAGAGACCCAGTACTTC; CDR3: CASSFGAGGQETQYF
J: TRBJ2-2; size: .; V: TRBV4-1; D: TRBD1; DNA: TGCGCCAGCAGCCAAGGAAGGAGGACAGGGTATTCAGCCGGGGAGCTGTTTTTT; CDR3: CASSQGRRTGYSAGELFF
J: TRBJ2-3; size: .; V: TRBV6-6; D: .; DNA: TGTGCCAGCAGTTCTCGACATTTAGCTAGCACAGATACGCAGTATTTT; CDR3: CASSSRHLASTDTQYF
J: TRBJ2-7; size: .; V: TRBV11-2; D: .; DNA: TGTGCCAGCAGCTTAGTCGCGTACTACGAGCAGTACTTC; CDR3: CASSLVAYYEQYF
J: TRBJ1-1; size: .; V: TRBV23-1; D: .; DNA: TGCGCCAGCAGTCCCCCATTGTGGGGGGAAAACACTGAAGCTTTCTTT; CDR3: CASSPPLWGENTEAFF